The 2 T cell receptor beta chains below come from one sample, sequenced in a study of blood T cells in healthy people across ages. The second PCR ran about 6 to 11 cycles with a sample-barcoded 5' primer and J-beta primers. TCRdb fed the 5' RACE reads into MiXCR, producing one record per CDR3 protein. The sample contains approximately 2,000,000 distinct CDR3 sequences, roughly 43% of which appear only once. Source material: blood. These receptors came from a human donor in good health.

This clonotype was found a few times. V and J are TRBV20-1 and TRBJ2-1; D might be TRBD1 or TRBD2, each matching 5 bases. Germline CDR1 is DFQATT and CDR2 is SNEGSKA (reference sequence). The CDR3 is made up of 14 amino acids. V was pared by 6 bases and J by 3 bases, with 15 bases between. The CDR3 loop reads CSALGRDDYNEQFF. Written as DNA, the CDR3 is TGCAGTGCCCTGGGCCGGGACGACTACAATGAGCAGTTCTTC.

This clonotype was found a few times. In nucleotides, the CDR3 is TGTGCCAGCAAATACGAGCCAGAAGGGAGGCACGAGCAGTACTTC. Translating gives CASKYEPEGRHEQYF. The J gene is TRBJ2-7, the V gene TRBV6-2 or TRBV6-3; tentatively, D is TRBD2 (6 bases). CDR1 MNHEY and CDR2 SVGEGT come from the germline V gene. Trimming pared 7 bases from V and 5 bases from J, leaving 21 bases between. There are 15 residues in the CDR3.